This T cell receptor (beta chain) is drawn from a study of T cells in Graves' hyperthyroidism and ophthalmopathy. Amplification of TCR beta CDR3 regions was performed using RNA transcripts as template. First-round RT-PCR targeting the TCR CDR3 was performed with the HTBI primer set. TCRdb used MiXCR to reprocess the multiplex PCR reads, holding one entry per CDR3 protein. The sample lists nearly 750,000 distinct CDR3 sequences, about a third seen once, with roughly 30% in the top ten. The source of the PBMCs was about 10 ml of fresh peripheral blood. The CDR3 consists of 16 residues. V was pared by 3 bases and J by 0 bases, with 14 bases between. Germline CDR1 reads MDHEN; CDR2 reads SYDVKM.

Sequences were obtained from blood. The chain links TRBV28 to TRBJ1-1, with a tentative D call TRBD1 (6 bases). This TCR was sampled from a woman aged 40 to 50 with Graves' hyperthyroidism. The CDR3 here is CASSFWAGAMNTEAFF. Written as DNA, the CDR3 is TGTGCCAGCAGTTTTTGGGCAGGGGCGATGAACACTGAAGCTTTCTTT.